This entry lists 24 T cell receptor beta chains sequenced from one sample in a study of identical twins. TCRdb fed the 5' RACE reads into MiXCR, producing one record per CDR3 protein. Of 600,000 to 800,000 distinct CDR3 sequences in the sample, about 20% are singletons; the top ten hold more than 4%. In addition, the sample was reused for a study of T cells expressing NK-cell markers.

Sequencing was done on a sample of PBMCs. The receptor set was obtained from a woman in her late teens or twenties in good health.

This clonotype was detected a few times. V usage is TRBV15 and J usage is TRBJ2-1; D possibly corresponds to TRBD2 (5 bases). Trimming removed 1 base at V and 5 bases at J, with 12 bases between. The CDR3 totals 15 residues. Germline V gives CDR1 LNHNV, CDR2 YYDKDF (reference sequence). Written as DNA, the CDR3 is TGTGCCACCAGCAGAGCGGGATCGGGCCACAATGAGCAGTTCTTC. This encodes CATSRAGSGHNEQFF.

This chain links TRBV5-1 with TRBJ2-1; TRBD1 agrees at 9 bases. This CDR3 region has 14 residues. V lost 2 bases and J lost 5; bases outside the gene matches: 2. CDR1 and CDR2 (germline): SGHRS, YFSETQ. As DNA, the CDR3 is TGCGCCAGCAGCTTCGGGACAGGGAACAATGAGCAGTTCTTC. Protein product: CASSFGTGNNEQFF.

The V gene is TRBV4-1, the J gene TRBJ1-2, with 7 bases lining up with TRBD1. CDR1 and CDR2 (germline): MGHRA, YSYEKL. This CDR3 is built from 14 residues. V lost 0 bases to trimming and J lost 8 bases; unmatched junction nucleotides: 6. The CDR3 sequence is CASSQDRQGGGYTF. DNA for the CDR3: TGCGCCAGCAGCCAAGACCGACAGGGCGGGGGCTACACCTTC.

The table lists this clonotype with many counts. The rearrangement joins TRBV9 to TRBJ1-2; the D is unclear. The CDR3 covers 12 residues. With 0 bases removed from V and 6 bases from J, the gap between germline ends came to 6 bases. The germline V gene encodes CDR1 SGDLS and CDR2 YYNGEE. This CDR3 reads CASSVAGDGYTF. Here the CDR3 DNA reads TGTGCCAGCAGCGTAGCCGGGGATGGCTACACCTTC.

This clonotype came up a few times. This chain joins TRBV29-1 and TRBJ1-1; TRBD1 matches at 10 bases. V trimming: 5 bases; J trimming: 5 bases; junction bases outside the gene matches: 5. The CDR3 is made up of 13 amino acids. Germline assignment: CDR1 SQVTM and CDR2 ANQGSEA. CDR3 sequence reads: CSVMTGGSTEAFF. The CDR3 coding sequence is TGCAGCGTTATGACAGGGGGCTCAACTGAAGCTTTCTTT.

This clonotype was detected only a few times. CDR3 coding DNA: TGTGCCACCAGCAGAGATTCCGGTGCCCAAGCCACGTTCTTC. Translating it yields CATSRDSGAQATFF. The chain has TRBV15 and TRBJ2-1; D unclear. V shed 0 bases and J shed 15 bases, with 18 bases lying between them. Germline CDR1 reads LNHNV; CDR2 reads YYDKDF (reference sequence). The CDR3 runs to 14 residues.

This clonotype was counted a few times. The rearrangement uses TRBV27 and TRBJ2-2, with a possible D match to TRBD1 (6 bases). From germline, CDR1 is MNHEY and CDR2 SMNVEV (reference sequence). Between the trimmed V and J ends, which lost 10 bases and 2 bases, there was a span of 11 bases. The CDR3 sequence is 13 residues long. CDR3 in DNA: TGTGCCACCAGGGGCTTTAACACCGGGGAGCTGTTTTTT. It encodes CATRGFNTGELFF.

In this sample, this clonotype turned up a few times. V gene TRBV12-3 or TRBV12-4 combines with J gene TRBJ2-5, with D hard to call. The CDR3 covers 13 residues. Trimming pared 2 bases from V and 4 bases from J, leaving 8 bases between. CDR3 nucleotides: TGTGCCAGCAGTTTAAGCCGCTCAGAGACCCAGTACTTC. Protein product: CASSLSRSETQYF.

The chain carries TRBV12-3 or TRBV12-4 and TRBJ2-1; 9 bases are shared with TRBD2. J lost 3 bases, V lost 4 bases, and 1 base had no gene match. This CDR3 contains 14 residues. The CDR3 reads CASSSTSGYNEQFF. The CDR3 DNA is TGTGCCAGCAGTTCGACTAGCGGCTACAATGAGCAGTTCTTC.

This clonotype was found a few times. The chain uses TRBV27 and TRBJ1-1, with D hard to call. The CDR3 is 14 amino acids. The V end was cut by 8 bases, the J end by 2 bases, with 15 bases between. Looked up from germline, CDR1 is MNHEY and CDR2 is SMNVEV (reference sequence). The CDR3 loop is CASQKWEANTEAFF. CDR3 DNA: TGTGCCAGCCAAAAGTGGGAAGCTAACACTGAAGCTTTCTTT.

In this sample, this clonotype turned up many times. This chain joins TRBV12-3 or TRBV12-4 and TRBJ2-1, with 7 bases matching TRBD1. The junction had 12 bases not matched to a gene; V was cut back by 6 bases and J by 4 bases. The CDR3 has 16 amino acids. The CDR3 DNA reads TGTGCCAGCAGCCGCGACCTAGGGGGCTCATACAATGAGCAGTTCTTC. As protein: CASSRDLGGSYNEQFF.

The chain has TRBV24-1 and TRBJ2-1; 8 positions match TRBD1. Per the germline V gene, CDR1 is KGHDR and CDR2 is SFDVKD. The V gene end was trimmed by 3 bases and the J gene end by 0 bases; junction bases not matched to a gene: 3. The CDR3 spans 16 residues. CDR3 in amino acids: CATSDPGTGSYNEQFF. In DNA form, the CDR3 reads TGTGCCACCAGTGATCCTGGGACAGGCTCCTACAATGAGCAGTTCTTC.

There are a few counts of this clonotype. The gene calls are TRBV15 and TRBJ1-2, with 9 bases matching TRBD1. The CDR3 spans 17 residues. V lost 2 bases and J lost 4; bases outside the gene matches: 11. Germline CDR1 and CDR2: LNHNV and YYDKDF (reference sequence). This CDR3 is CATSRSGTGPYAYGYTF. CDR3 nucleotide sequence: TGTGCCACCAGCAGATCGGGGACAGGGCCCTATGCCTATGGCTACACCTTC.

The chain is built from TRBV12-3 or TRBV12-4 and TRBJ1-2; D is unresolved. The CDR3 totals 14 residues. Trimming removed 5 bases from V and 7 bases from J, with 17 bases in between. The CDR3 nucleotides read TGTGCCAGCAGTCTCGCGAGGAGGCGTGGTGGCTACACCTTC. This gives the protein CASSLARRRGGYTF.

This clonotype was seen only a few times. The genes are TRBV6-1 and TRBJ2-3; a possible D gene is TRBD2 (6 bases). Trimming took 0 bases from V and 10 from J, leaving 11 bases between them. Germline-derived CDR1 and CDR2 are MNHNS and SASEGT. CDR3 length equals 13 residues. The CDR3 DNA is TGTGCCAGCAGTGAAGCGGGGGGACCGGCGCAGTATTTT. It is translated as CASSEAGGPAQYF.

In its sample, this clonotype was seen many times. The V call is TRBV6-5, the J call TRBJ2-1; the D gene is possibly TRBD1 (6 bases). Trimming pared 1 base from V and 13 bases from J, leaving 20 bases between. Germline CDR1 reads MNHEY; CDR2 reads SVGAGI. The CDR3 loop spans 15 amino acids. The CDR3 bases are TGTGCCAGCAGTTACTTAAAACAGGGTCTAGGCGTTCAGTTCTTC. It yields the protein CASSYLKQGLGVQFF.

The CDR3 sequence: CAWSVKDREQYF. CDR3 sequence (DNA): TGTGCCTGGAGTGTTAAAGACAGAGAGCAGTACTTC. The V and J genes are TRBV30 and TRBJ2-7, with TRBD1 as a possible D gene (5 bases). From germline, CDR1 is GTSNPN and CDR2 SVGIG (reference sequence). The CDR3 extends over 12 amino acids. V shed 0 bases and J shed 7 bases, with 10 bases lying between them.

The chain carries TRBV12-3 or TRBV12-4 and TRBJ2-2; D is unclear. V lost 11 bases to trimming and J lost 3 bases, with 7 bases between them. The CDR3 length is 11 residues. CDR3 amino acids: CAAGHTGELFF. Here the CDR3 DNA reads TGTGCCGCAGGTCACACCGGGGAGCTGTTTTTT.

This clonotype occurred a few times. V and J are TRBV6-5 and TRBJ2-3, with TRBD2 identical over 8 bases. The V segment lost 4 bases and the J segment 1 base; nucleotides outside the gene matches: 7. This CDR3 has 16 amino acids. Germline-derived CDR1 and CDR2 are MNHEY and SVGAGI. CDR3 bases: TGTGCCAGCAGTTTTAGCGGGGAGGGTGGCACAGATACGCAGTATTTT. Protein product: CASSFSGEGGTDTQYF.

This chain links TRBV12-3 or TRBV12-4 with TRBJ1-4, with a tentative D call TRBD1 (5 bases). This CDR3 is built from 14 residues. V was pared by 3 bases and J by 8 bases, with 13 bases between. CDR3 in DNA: TGTGCCAGCAGTTTTACAGGCTATCGGGAAAAACTGTTTTTT. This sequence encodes CASSFTGYREKLFF.

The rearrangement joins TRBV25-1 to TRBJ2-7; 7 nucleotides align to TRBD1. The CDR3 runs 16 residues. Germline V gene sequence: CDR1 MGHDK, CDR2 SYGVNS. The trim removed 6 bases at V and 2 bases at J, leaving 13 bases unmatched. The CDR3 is CASSGTTGAGAYEQYF. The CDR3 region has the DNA TGTGCCAGCAGCGGAACAACAGGGGCAGGCGCCTACGAGCAGTACTTC.

CDR3 loop: CASSPRGQGVNQPQHF. CDR3 nucleotides: TGTGCCAGCAGTCCAAGAGGACAGGGAGTTAATCAGCCCCAGCATTTT. This chain connects TRBV27 to TRBJ1-5, with TRBD1 identical over 8 bases. CDR1 and CDR2 from the germline V gene are MNHEY and SMNVEV (reference sequence). J gave up 4 bases and V 5 bases, and 10 bases lay outside the gene matches. This CDR3 region has 16 residues.

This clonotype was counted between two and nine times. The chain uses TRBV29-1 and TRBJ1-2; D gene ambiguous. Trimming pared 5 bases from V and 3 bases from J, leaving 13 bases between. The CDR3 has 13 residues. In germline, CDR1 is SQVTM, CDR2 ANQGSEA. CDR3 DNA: TGCAGCGTTCAGTTGGCCGGCCACTATGGCTACACCTTC. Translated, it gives CSVQLAGHYGYTF.

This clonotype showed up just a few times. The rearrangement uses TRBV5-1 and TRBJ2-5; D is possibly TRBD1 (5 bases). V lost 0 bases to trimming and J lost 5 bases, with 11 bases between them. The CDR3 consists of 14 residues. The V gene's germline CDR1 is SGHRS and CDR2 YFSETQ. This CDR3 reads CASSLGQNRETQYF. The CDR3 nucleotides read TGCGCCAGCAGCTTGGGACAGAATAGGGAGACCCAGTACTTC.